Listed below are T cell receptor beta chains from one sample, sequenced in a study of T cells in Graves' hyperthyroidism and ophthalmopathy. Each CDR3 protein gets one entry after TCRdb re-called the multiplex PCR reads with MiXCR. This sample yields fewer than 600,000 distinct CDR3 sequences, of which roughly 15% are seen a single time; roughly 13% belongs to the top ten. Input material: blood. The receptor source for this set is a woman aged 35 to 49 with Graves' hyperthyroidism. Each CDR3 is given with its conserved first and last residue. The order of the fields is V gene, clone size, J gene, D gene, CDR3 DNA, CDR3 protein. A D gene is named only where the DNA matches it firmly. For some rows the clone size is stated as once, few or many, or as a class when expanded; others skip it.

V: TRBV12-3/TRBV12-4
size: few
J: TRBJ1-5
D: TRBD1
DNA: TGTGCCAGCAGTTCGACAGGGTCTCATCAGCCCCAGCATTTT
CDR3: CASSSTGSHQPQHF

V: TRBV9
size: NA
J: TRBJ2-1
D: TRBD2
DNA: TGTGCCAGCAGCGCCCGAACGGGAGGGTCCTACAATGAGCAGTTCTTC
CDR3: CASSARTGGSYNEQFF

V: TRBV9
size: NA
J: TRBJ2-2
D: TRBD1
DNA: TGTGCCAGCAGCGTAGCCGCCGGGACAGGGGGCAACACCGGGGAGCTGTTTTTT
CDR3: CASSVAAGTGGNTGELFF

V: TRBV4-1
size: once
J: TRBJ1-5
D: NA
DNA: TGCGCCAGCAGCCAAGCATGGAGCAATCAGCCCCAGCATTTT
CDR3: CASSQAWSNQPQHF

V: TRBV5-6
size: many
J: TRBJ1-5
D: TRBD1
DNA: TGTGCCAGCAGCTTGGGGGACAGGGCGAATCAGCCCCAGCATTTT
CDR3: CASSLGDRANQPQHF

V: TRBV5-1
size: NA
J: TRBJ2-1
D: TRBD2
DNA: TGCGCCAGCAGCAGGGGACTAGCGGGATCCTTGTATGAGCAGTTCTTC
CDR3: CASSRGLAGSLYEQFF

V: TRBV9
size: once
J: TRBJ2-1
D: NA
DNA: TGTGCCAGCAGCGCTTTCGCGGGACCCTACAATGAGCAGTTCTTC
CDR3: CASSAFAGPYNEQFF

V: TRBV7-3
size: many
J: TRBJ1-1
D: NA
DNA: TGTGCCAGCAGCGATAAAGGGGACACTGAAGCTTTCTTT
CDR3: CASSDKGDTEAFF

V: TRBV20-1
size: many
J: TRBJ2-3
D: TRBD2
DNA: TGCAGTGCCTCGCTAGCGGCCCCAGCTACGCAGTATTTT
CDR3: CSASLAAPATQYF

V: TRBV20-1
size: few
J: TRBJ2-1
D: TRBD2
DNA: TGCAGTGCCGCCGGGACTAGCGGGAGGGTGGGGCAGTTCTTC
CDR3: CSAAGTSGRVGQFF

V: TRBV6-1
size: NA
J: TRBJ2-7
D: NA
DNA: TGTGCCAGCAGTCCCGTGTTGGAGAGTCACTACGAGCAGTACTTC
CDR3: CASSPVLESHYEQYF

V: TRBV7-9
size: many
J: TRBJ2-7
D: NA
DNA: TGTGCCAGCAGCCCCGATCCGAGAGAGCAGTACTTC
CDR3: CASSPDPREQYF

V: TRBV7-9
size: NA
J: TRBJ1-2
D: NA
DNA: TGTGCCAGCAGCTCGAACGGGGCCGTCTATGGCTACACCTTC
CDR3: CASSSNGAVYGYTF

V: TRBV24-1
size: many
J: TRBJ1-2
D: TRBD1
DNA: TGTGCCACCAGTGGATCAGGACAGGCAAACTATGGCTACACCTTC
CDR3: CATSGSGQANYGYTF

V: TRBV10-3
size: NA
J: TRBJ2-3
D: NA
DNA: TGTGCCATCAGGAACAACACAGATACGCAGTATTTT
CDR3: CAIRNNTDTQYF

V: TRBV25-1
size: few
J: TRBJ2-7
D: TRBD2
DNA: TGTGCCAGCAGTGATTCTAGCGGGAGTCACTACGAGCAGTACTTC
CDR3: CASSDSSGSHYEQYF

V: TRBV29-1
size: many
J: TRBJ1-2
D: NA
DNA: TGCAGCGTTGACAGCTCTAACTATGGCTACACCTTC
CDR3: CSVDSSNYGYTF

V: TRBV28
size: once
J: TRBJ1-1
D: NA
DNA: TGTGCCAGCCAGGAATCCGTGGCTAAAGCTTTCTTT
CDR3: CASQESVAKAFF

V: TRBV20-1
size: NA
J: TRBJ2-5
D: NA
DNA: TGCAGTGCTAGCTTTCGGGGGCGGGACGTAGAGACCCAGTACTTC
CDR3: CSASFRGRDVETQYF

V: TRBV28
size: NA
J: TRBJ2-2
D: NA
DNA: TGTGCCAGCACCTACGCAGCGAACGCCGGGGAGCTGTTTTTT
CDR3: CASTYAANAGELFF

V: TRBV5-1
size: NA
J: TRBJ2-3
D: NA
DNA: TGCGCCAGCAGCGGGGGGGGCGCATCTAGCACAGATACGCAGTATTTT
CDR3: CASSGGGASSTDTQYF

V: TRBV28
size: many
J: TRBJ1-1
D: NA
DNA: TGTGCCAGCACTGACAGCTACACTGAAGCTTTCTTT
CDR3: CASTDSYTEAFF

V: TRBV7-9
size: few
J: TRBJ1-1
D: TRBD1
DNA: TGTGCCAGCAGCTGGGGACAGATAAACACTGAAGCTTTCTTT
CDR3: CASSWGQINTEAFF

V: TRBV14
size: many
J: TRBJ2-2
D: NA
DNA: TGTGCCAGCAGCCAAGACAGGGTACTGACCGGGGAGCTGTTTTTT
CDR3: CASSQDRVLTGELFF

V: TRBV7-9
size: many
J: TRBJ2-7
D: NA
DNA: TGTGCCAGCAGCTTAGAAGGCACCGTGGGCGAGCAGTACTTC
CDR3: CASSLEGTVGEQYF

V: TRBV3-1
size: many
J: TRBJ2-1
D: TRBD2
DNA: TGTGCCAGCAGCCAAGAGGGACTAGCGGCTGAGCAGTTCTTC
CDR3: CASSQEGLAAEQFF

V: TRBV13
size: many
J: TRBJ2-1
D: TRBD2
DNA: TGTGCCAGCAGCGTTGACAAGCGGGGATTGAATGAGCAGTTCTTC
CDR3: CASSVDKRGLNEQFF

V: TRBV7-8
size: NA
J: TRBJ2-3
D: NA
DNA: TGTGCCAGCAGCTTAGTGTCCGGGGCCCGAGGGGCAGATACGCAGTATTTT
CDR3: CASSLVSGARGADTQYF

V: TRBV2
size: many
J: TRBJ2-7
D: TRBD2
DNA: TGTGCCAGCTCCACGGAGACTAGCTCGGGCGAGCAGTACTTC
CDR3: CASSTETSSGEQYF

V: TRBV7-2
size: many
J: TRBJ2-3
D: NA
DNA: TGTGCCAGCACCCCTCCTAGCACAGATACGCAGTATTTT
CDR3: CASTPPSTDTQYF

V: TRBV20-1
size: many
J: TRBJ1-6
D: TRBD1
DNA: TGCAGTGCCACCCCCGGGACAGGGCTTAATTCACCCCTCCACTTT
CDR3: CSATPGTGLNSPLHF

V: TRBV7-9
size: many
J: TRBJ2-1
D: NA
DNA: TGTGCCAGCAGCTTAGATTGGGCCCAGAATGAGCAGTTCTTC
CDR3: CASSLDWAQNEQFF

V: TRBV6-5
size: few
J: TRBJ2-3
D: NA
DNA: TGTGCCAGCAGTTACTCTTGGCGGGATGATAGCACAGATACGCAGTATTTT
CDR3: CASSYSWRDDSTDTQYF

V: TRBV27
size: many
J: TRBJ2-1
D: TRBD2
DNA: TGTGCCAGCAGACCGACGACTAGCGGGATCGATGAGCAGTTCTTC
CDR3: CASRPTTSGIDEQFF

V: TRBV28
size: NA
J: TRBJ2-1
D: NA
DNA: TGTGCCAGCAGTCCCCAAAGGGGGGCCCACAATGAGCAGTTCTTC
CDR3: CASSPQRGAHNEQFF

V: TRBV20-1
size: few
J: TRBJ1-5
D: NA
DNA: TGCAGTGCTAGAGATGGGACTACGGGGGGTCAGCCCCAGCATTTT
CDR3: CSARDGTTGGQPQHF

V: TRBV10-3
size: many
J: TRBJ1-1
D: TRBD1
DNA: TGTGCCATCAGCCGGGACAGGGAGGACACTGAAGCTTTCTTT
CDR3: CAISRDREDTEAFF

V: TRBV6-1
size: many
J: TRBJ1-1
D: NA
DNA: TGTGCCAGCATAAGGGCAGGAGGTACTGAAGCTTTCTTT
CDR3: CASIRAGGTEAFF

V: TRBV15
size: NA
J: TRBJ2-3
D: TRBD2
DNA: TGTGCCACCAGCAGAAGGACTAGCGCTCTTTCCTTACACACAGATACGCAGTATTTT
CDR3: CATSRRTSALSLHTDTQYF

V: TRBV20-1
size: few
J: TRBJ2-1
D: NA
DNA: TGCAGTGCTGGGAGCGGAGGATACAATGAGCAGTTCTTC
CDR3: CSAGSGGYNEQFF

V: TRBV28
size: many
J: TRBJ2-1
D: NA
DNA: TGTGCCAGCACCAAAAACAATGAGCAGTTCTTC
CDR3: CASTKNNEQFF

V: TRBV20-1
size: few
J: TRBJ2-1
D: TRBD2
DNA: TGCAGTGCTAGAGATTTTGGACTAGCGGGACCCGGGGAGCAGTTCTTC
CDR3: CSARDFGLAGPGEQFF

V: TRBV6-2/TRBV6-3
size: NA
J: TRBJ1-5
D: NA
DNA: TGTGCCAGCAGTTACTCCTCCGGGATCAATCAGCCCCAGCATTTT
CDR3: CASSYSSGINQPQHF

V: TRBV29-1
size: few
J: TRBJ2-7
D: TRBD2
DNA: TGCAGCTTCCCAGGACTAGCGGAAGACTGGGCCGAGCAGTACTTC
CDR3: CSFPGLAEDWAEQYF

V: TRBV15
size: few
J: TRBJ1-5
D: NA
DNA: TGTGCCACCAGCAGAGATCGGGGCAGGAATCAGCCCCAGCATTTT
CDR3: CATSRDRGRNQPQHF

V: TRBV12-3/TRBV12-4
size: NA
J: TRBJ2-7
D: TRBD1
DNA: TGTGCCAGCAGCACAAGGGCAGGGGGAACCTTGGAGCAGTACTTC
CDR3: CASSTRAGGTLEQYF

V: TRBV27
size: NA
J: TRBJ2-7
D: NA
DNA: TGTGCCAGCAGTTTTGGGGGGCCGAAGTACGAGCAGTACTTC
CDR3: CASSFGGPKYEQYF

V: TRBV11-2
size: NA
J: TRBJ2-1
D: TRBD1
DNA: TGTGCCGTCACCAGGGGGTCCCACAATGAGCAGTTCTTC
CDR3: CAVTRGSHNEQFF

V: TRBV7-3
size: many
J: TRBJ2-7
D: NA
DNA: TGTGCCAGCAGCTTAAGCACAGATTCTTACGAGCAGTACTTC
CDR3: CASSLSTDSYEQYF

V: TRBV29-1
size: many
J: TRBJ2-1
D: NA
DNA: TGCAGCGTTAGAGCGGTTAATGAGAATGAGCAGTTCTTC
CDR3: CSVRAVNENEQFF

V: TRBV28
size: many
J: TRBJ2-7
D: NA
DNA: TGTGCCACTGCCCCTCTACGAGGCCTTAGCTCCTACGAGCAGTACTTC
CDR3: CATAPLRGLSSYEQYF

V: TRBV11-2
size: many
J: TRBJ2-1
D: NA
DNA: TGTGCCAGCAGCCAGGGACTGGCGTACAATGAGCAGTTCTTC
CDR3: CASSQGLAYNEQFF

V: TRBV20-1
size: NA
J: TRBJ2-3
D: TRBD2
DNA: TGCAGTGCTAGAGGTTCCCTTAACGGGAGGGTTGGAGATACGCAGTATTTT
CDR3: CSARGSLNGRVGDTQYF

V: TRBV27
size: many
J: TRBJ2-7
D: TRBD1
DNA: TGTGCCAGCAGTCCATGGGGACAGGATCTCTACGAGCAGTACTTC
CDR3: CASSPWGQDLYEQYF

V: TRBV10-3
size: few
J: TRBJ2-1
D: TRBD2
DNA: TGTGCCATCAGCAGCGGGGCTGACAATGAGCAGTTCTTC
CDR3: CAISSGADNEQFF

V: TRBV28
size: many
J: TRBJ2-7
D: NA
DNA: TGTGCCAGCAGTGGTGGGACTGTACAATACGAGCAGTACTTC
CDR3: CASSGGTVQYEQYF

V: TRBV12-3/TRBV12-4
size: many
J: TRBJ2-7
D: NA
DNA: TGTGCCAGCACCCCCTTCGGGACCAACGAGCAGTACTTC
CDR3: CASTPFGTNEQYF

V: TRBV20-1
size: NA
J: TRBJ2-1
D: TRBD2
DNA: TGCAGTGCTACCTGGACTAGCGGGAGGGCGAACAATGAGCAGTTCTTC
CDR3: CSATWTSGRANNEQFF

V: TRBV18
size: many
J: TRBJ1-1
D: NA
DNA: TGTGCCAGCTCCCCAGGGGAGATGAACACTGAAGCTTTCTTT
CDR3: CASSPGEMNTEAFF

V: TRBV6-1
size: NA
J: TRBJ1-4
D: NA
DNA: TGTGCCAGCAAGGGAGCACCTAATGAAAAACTGTTTTTT
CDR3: CASKGAPNEKLFF